These T cell receptor beta chains were read from a single sample in a study of T cell responses to AZD1222 COVID-19 vaccine. Some clones are missing from TCRdb's copy, which holds only in-frame ones; the method was immunoSEQ multiplex PCR. The sample records approximately 94,000 clones, roughly nine tenths being singletons. The sample here was peripheral blood, taken on day 0 of AZD1222 vaccination. These receptors came from an adult in good health. CDR3s include the opening cysteine and the closing phenylalanine or tryptophan. The order of the fields is J gene, clone size, D gene, V gene, CDR3 protein, CDR3 DNA. The D gene is left open where the match is weak. The size entry is marked missing in some rows and otherwise reads once, few, many or a size class.

TRBJ2-1	.	.	TRBV28	CASSFLSQYSYNEQFF	TGTGCCAGCAGTTTCTTATCACAGTACTCCTACAATGAGCAGTTCTTC
TRBJ1-2	.	TRBD1	TRBV14	CASSQGVRRRGRDYGYTF	TGTGCCAGCAGCCAAGGGGTCCGACGTAGGGGGCGCGACTATGGCTACACCTTC
TRBJ2-2	.	TRBD2	TRBV4-1	CASRSGSNTGELFF	TGCGCCAGCAGGAGCGGGAGTAACACCGGGGAGCTGTTTTTT
TRBJ2-3	.	TRBD2	TRBV7-2	CASSLASGLAGSTDTQYF	TGTGCCAGCAGCTTAGCCTCCGGACTAGCGGGTTCCACAGATACGCAGTATTTT
TRBJ2-4	.	.	TRBV30	CAWSVGVEGIQYF	TGTGCCTGGAGTGTGGGGGTTGAGGGGATTCAGTACTTC
TRBJ1-5	.	.	TRBV7-8	CASSRPQQPQHF	TGTGCCAGCAGCCGGCCCCAGCAGCCCCAGCATTTT
TRBJ2-4	.	.	TRBV5-6	CASSQTGEYF	TGTGCCAGCAGCCAGACGGGAGAGTACTTC
TRBJ1-1	.	.	TRBV12-3/TRBV12-4	CASTLRRGTEAFF	TGTGCCAGCACCTTGCGTAGGGGCACTGAAGCTTTCTTT
TRBJ1-3	few	.	TRBV6-5	CASRSGPNPNTIYF	TGTGCCAGCAGGTCAGGGCCCAATCCAAACACCATATATTTT
TRBJ1-2	.	.	TRBV7-8	CASSLTTGDYGYTF	TGTGCCAGCAGCTTAACCACAGGAGACTATGGCTACACCTTC
TRBJ1-3	.	.	TRBV4-3	CASSQDWGPLGNTIYF	TGCGCCAGCAGCCAAGATTGGGGGCCCCTCGGAAACACCATATATTTT
TRBJ1-1	.	.	TRBV10-3	CAISEPGLNTEAFF	TGTGCCATCAGTGAACCGGGACTGAACACTGAAGCTTTCTTT
TRBJ1-1	.	TRBD1	TRBV7-2	CASSFQGGMNTEAFF	TGTGCCAGCAGCTTTCAGGGGGGGATGAACACTGAAGCTTTCTTT
TRBJ2-7	.	.	TRBV7-6	CASSPSGDYEQYF	TGTGCCAGCAGCCCCTCCGGGGACTACGAGCAGTACTTC
TRBJ1-2	.	.	TRBV28	CASSLQGTYGYTF	TGTGCCAGCAGTTTGCAGGGTACCTATGGCTACACCTTC
TRBJ2-7	.	TRBD2	TRBV6-6	CASISTSGYYEQYF	TGTGCCAGCATTTCGACTAGCGGATACTACGAGCAGTACTTC
TRBJ2-5	.	.	TRBV7-2	CASSLPSQEETQYF	TGTGCCAGCAGCTTACCCAGCCAGGAAGAGACCCAGTACTTC
TRBJ1-4	.	.	TRBV19	CASTGMRGEKLFF	TGTGCCAGTACAGGGATGCGAGGTGAAAAACTGTTTTTT
TRBJ2-1	.	.	TRBV18	CASSPPREYNEQFF	TGTGCCAGCTCACCACCGAGGGAGTACAATGAGCAGTTCTTC
TRBJ2-7	.	TRBD1	TRBV7-9	CASSPPNRDRGEQYF	TGTGCCAGCAGCCCTCCGAACCGGGACAGAGGCGAGCAGTACTTC
TRBJ2-7	.	.	TRBV7-9	CASSITAEQYF	TGTGCCAGCAGTATTACAGCCGAGCAGTACTTC
TRBJ1-1	.	TRBD1	TRBV27	CASSPTAGTGARGAFF	TGTGCCAGCAGTCCTACCGCCGGGACAGGGGCTCGGGGAGCTTTCTTT
TRBJ2-3	.	.	TRBV7-2	CASSYRGGNGDTQYF	TGTGCCAGCAGCTACCGCGGCGGGAACGGAGATACGCAGTATTTT
TRBJ1-5	.	TRBD1	TRBV7-2	CASSLGQGTQPQHF	TGTGCCAGCAGCTTGGGACAGGGAACTCAGCCCCAGCATTTT
TRBJ1-2	.	.	TRBV28	CASSLGGRGYGYTF	TGTGCCAGCAGTTTGGGGGGGAGGGGCTATGGCTACACCTTC
TRBJ2-7	.	.	TRBV18	CASSPEGYEQYF	TGTGCCAGCTCACCTGAGGGGTACGAGCAGTACTTC
TRBJ2-3	.	TRBD2	TRBV9	CASSKSGRAPTDTQYF	TGTGCCAGCAGCAAAAGCGGGAGGGCCCCTACAGATACGCAGTATTTT
TRBJ1-5	.	.	TRBV18	CASSQTGTNNGGPQHF	TGTGCCAGCTCACAAACCGGGACTAACAACGGTGGGCCCCAGCATTTT
TRBJ1-2	.	.	TRBV5-1	CASSLPMGPRGDGYTF	TGCGCCAGCAGCTTACCGATGGGTCCGAGAGGGGATGGCTACACCTTC
TRBJ1-5	.	TRBD1	TRBV5-5	CASTQGQAPYSNQPQHF	TGTGCCAGCACGCAAGGACAGGCCCCTTATAGCAATCAGCCCCAGCATTTT
TRBJ2-5	.	TRBD2	TRBV7-9	CASSTSAQETQYF	TGTGCCAGCAGCACTAGCGCCCAAGAGACCCAGTACTTC
TRBJ1-5	.	.	TRBV28	CASSRLNQPQHF	TGTGCCAGCAGCCGACTTAATCAGCCCCAGCATTTT
TRBJ1-1	.	TRBD1	TRBV28	CASSFYKGARNTEAFF	TGTGCCAGCAGTTTTTATAAGGGGGCAAGAAACACTGAAGCTTTCTTT
TRBJ2-3	.	.	TRBV3-1/TRBV3-2	CASNQVLRPDTQYF	TGTGCCAGCAACCAAGTCCTCAGGCCAGATACGCAGTATTTT
TRBJ1-5	.	.	TRBV4-2	CASSQSPRRDHQPQHF	TGTGCCAGCAGCCAATCCCCTCGGCGGGACCATCAGCCCCAGCATTTT
TRBJ1-4	.	.	TRBV7-6	CASSHARGQYNEKLFF	TGTGCCAGCAGCCACGCTCGGGGGCAGTATAATGAAAAACTGTTTTTT
TRBJ1-5	.	TRBD1	TRBV2	CASSEGAGGPLEPQHF	TGTGCCAGCAGTGAGGGGGCAGGGGGGCCTTTGGAGCCCCAGCATTTT
TRBJ2-7	.	TRBD2	TRBV28	CASSDKPVLAGRYF	TGTGCCAGCAGTGATAAACCTGTCCTAGCGGGAAGGTACTTC
TRBJ2-7	.	.	TRBV14	CASSQDLGAQSYEQYF	TGTGCCAGCAGCCAAGATCTGGGGGCGCAGTCCTACGAGCAGTACTTC
TRBJ2-2	.	.	TRBV3-1/TRBV3-2	CASRVLAVGELFF	TGTGCCAGCAGAGTGCTAGCTGTCGGGGAGCTGTTTTTT
TRBJ2-3	.	.	TRBV5-8	CASSLGGADTQYF	TGTGCCAGCAGCTTGGGCGGGGCAGATACGCAGTATTTT
TRBJ1-1	.	.	TRBV5-1	CASSLTGMNTEAFF	TGCGCCAGCAGCTTGACGGGGATGAACACTGAAGCTTTCTTT
TRBJ2-1	.	TRBD2	TRBV3-1/TRBV3-2	CASSQDLRREGCNEQFF	TGTGCCAGCAGCCAAGATCTTCGGCGGGAGGGATGCAATGAGCAGTTCTTC
TRBJ2-1	.	.	TRBV15	CATSVSGPYNEQFF	TGTGCCACCTCCGTTAGCGGCCCCTACAATGAGCAGTTCTTC
TRBJ2-7	.	.	TRBV27	CASSSPDRAYEQYF	TGTGCCAGCAGTTCCCCGGACAGAGCCTACGAGCAGTACTTC
TRBJ2-7	.	.	TRBV30	CAWSQAGTVIGYEQYF	TGTGCCTGGAGTCAAGCCGGGACCGTCATAGGCTACGAGCAGTACTTC
TRBJ2-7	.	.	TRBV5-1	CASSLLSGRPFSYEQYF	TGCGCCAGCAGCTTGTTGTCGGGCAGGCCATTCTCCTACGAGCAGTACTTC
TRBJ2-1	few	.	TRBV27	CASGERTLYNEQFF	TGTGCCAGCGGAGAGCGAACCCTCTACAATGAGCAGTTCTTC
TRBJ2-7	.	.	TRBV28	CASSSVGPTYEQYF	TGTGCCAGCAGTTCAGTGGGCCCAACCTACGAGCAGTACTTC
TRBJ2-1	.	TRBD2	TRBV19	CASSMRTSGSSYNEQFF	TGTGCCAGTAGTATGCGGACTAGCGGGAGTAGTTACAATGAGCAGTTCTTC
TRBJ2-5	.	.	TRBV7-3	CASSLSRSGETQYF	TGTGCCAGCAGCTTAAGTCGTTCCGGGGAGACCCAGTACTTC
TRBJ2-2	few	.	TRBV5-6	CASSLRRGTGELFF	TGTGCCAGCAGCCTGAGACGGGGGACCGGGGAGCTGTTTTTT
TRBJ2-7	.	.	TRBV30	CAWSPDSTSYEQYF	TGTGCCTGGAGTCCGGACAGCACTTCCTACGAGCAGTACTTC
TRBJ2-3	.	.	TRBV7-9	CASSERRTTDTQYF	TGTGCCAGCAGCGAGAGGCGTACCACAGATACGCAGTATTTT
TRBJ2-3	.	.	TRBV9	CASSPRLVPTSTDTQYF	TGTGCCAGCAGCCCCCGACTAGTCCCGACCAGCACAGATACGCAGTATTTT
TRBJ2-7	.	.	TRBV7-2	CAITGPWYEQYF	TGTGCCATTACAGGTCCCTGGTACGAGCAGTACTTC
TRBJ1-5	.	TRBD1	TRBV30	CAWSVRGMGQGINQPQHF	TGTGCCTGGAGTGTACGGGGAATGGGACAGGGGATCAATCAGCCCCAGCATTTT
TRBJ2-2	once	.	TRBV19	CASSSKINPGELFF	TGTGCCAGTAGTTCTAAGATCAATCCCGGGGAGCTGTTTTTT